Sequencing of this T cell receptor (beta chain) was carried out in a study of cytomegalovirus exposure and HLA in healthy donors. Looked up from germline, CDR1 is PRHDT and CDR2 is FYEKMQ (reference sequence). The CDR3 loop spans 19 amino acids. Trimming cost V 0 bases and J 2 bases; bases outside gene matches: 7. Regarding the study as a whole: The authors later found TCR association rates varying by HLA locus, with DRB1 most and HLA-C fewest.

Primers included in the PCR were 60 Vbeta and 13 Jbeta primers. Using immunoSEQ multiplex PCR, the repertoire was profiled, and TCRdb retains in-frame clones only, with some absent. The sample lists 55,000 to 70,000 clones, 74% occurring once. As to this clone: Its antigen is as yet unknown.

This chain joins TRBV13 and TRBJ2-1, with 13 bases identical to TRBD2. Sequencing was carried out using PBMCs. This TCR derives from a woman in her sixties or seventies in good health and CMV-seropositive. The CDR3 bases are TGTGCCAGCAGCTTAGGGTATGGGACTAGCGGGGATACCTACAATGAGCAGTTCTTC. It is translated as CASSLGYGTSGDTYNEQFF.